Presented here are 21 T cell receptor beta chains from one specimen sequenced in a study of neurological immune-mediated disorders. Time point given: longitudinal time-point 1 (baseline). TCRdb re-called the 5' RACE reads through MiXCR, storing one row per CDR3 protein. The sample has tens of thousands of distinct CDR3 sequences, 10% to 13% seen once; the top ten hold 8.5% to 10%. The sequenced sample was PBMCs. Receptors originate from a man aged 25 to 40 in good health.

This clonotype appeared many times. The V gene is TRBV4-1, the J gene TRBJ2-7; D unclear. V shed 1 base and J shed 7 bases, with 11 bases lying between them. Per the germline V gene, CDR1 is MGHRA and CDR2 is YSYEKL. This CDR3 comprises 13 residues. In DNA, the CDR3 is TGCGCCAGCAGCCAAGTCCTTCTAAGGGAGCAGTACTTC. It is translated as CASSQVLLREQYF.

This clonotype was picked up many times. The rearrangement links TRBV20-1 to TRBJ2-1; 11 bases align to TRBD2. Germline V gene lookup returns CDR1 DFQATT and CDR2 SNEGSKA (reference sequence). This CDR3 spans 14 amino acids. V lost 6 bases and J lost 6; bases outside the gene matches: 7. The CDR3 loop is CSASSGRARNEQFF. CDR3 nucleotide sequence: TGCAGTGCAAGTAGCGGGAGGGCCCGCAATGAGCAGTTCTTC.

This sequence joins TRBV11-1 and TRBJ1-2, with TRBD1 matching over 9 bases. The J segment lost 8 bases and the V segment lost 2 bases, leaving 9 bases of the junction unmatched. The CDR3 is 15 amino acids. The germline V gene encodes CDR1 SGHAT and CDR2 FQDESV (reference sequence). CDR3 DNA sequence: TGTGCCAGCAGCTTAAATTCGGGACAGGGATCCGGCTACACCTTC. Amino acids: CASSLNSGQGSGYTF.

V usage is TRBV20-1 and J usage is TRBJ2-1; TRBD1 matches at 10 bases. The J segment lost 4 bases and the V segment lost 6 bases, leaving 6 bases of the junction unmatched. The germline gives CDR1 DFQATT, CDR2 SNEGSKA (reference sequence). The CDR3 totals 14 residues. The CDR3 bases are TGCAGTGCGCCGGGACAGGGGCGTTACAATGAGCAGTTCTTC. This codes for CSAPGQGRYNEQFF.

This clonotype occurred many times. The gene calls are TRBV28 and TRBJ1-1; TRBD1 is a possible D gene (6 bases). The V end was cut by 5 bases, the J end by 2 bases, with 12 bases between. The CDR3 contains 14 residues. The germline V gene encodes CDR1 MDHEN and CDR2 SYDVKM. CDR3 DNA: TGTGCCAGCAGTGCAGGGGACATCAACACTGAAGCTTTCTTT. This translates into CASSAGDINTEAFF.

The table lists this clonotype with many counts. The J gene is TRBJ1-5, the V gene TRBV6-6; the D gene is possibly TRBD1 (6 bases). CDR1 is MNHNY and CDR2 is SVGAGI in the germline V gene (reference sequence). The CDR3 is made up of 14 amino acids. Trimming took 4 bases from V and 2 from J, leaving 9 bases between them. In DNA form, the CDR3 reads TGTGCCAGCAGTTTAGCAGGGGGCAATCAGCCCCAGCATTTT. Encoded protein: CASSLAGGNQPQHF.

As for this clonotype: The junction and the germline gene differ at one end; a read error may be behind it. CDR3: CVSSTRVGLETQYF. DNA of the CDR3: TGTGTCAGCAGCACGAGGGTTGGATTGGAGACCCAGTACTTC. The rearrangement joins TRBV11-2 to TRBJ2-5; tentatively, D is TRBD2 (5 bases). The CDR3 has 14 amino acids. CDR1 is SGHAT and CDR2 is FQNNGV in the germline V gene.

This clonotype was detected many times. This chain connects TRBV13 to TRBJ2-3; 11 bases line up with TRBD2. The length of the CDR3 is 16 residues. Per the germline V gene, CDR1 is PRHDT and CDR2 is FYEKMQ (reference sequence). Trimming cost V 4 bases and J 1 base; bases outside gene matches: 4. The CDR3 nucleotides read TGTGCCAGCAGCTCGGGGACTAGCGGACGCACAGATACGCAGTATTTT. Translated, it gives CASSSGTSGRTDTQYF.

In nucleotides, the CDR3 is TGTGCCAGCAACTTGGCGGGGATCACAGATACGCAGTATTTT. As protein: CASNLAGITDTQYF. This sequence joins TRBV28 and TRBJ2-3; a weak D match, TRBD2 (6 bases). This CDR3 region has 14 residues. The V end lost 7 bases, the J end lost 2 bases, and 13 bases lay between the germline ends. Looked up from germline, CDR1 is MDHEN and CDR2 is SYDVKM.

This clonotype was found a few times. J is TRBJ1-4 and V is TRBV20-1; TRBD1 might be the D (5 bases). CDR3 length: 15 residues. CDR1 DFQATT and CDR2 SNEGSKA come from the germline V gene (reference sequence). V was trimmed by 6 bases and J by 6 bases, leaving 20 bases between them. The CDR3 DNA sequence: TGCAGTGCGCCATATCTTAAGGGGCTGGATGAAAAACTGTTTTTT. Translated: CSAPYLKGLDEKLFF.

This clonotype was counted at least ten times. This sequence joins TRBV5-1 and TRBJ2-5; D is perhaps TRBD2 (6 bases). The CDR3 length is 15 residues. V lost 0 bases and J lost 5, with 14 bases in between. From germline, CDR1 is SGHRS and CDR2 YFSETQ. As DNA, the CDR3 is TGCGCCAGCAGCTTGGAGGAGGGAGCCCGGGAGACCCAGTACTTC. It specifies CASSLEEGARETQYF.

This clonotype was observed many times. The J gene is TRBJ1-5, the V gene TRBV12-3 or TRBV12-4, with a possible D match to TRBD1 (5 bases). This CDR3 contains 12 residues. Trimming stripped 9 bases from V and 4 bases from J, with 10 bases between. In DNA form, the CDR3 reads TGTGCCAGTACTCAGGGAAATCAGCCCCAGCATTTT. This gives the protein CASTQGNQPQHF.

The chain couples TRBV10-3 to TRBJ1-1; D is undetermined. The CDR3 runs 12 residues. Germline lookup yields CDR1 ENHRY and CDR2 SYGVKD. The ends were cut back, 1 base at V and 2 bases at J, with 2 bases in the middle. The CDR3, as DNA: TGTGCCATCAGTGAGTTCAACACTGAAGCTTTCTTT. This gives the protein CAISEFNTEAFF.

The chain uses TRBV18 and TRBJ1-1; D call uncertain. The CDR3 runs 15 residues. Germline lookup yields CDR1 KGHSH and CDR2 LQKENI. The V end lost 8 bases, the J end lost 3 bases, and 19 bases lay between the germline ends. The CDR3 sequence is CASPHSPGRDTEAFF. The CDR3 DNA is TGTGCCAGCCCACACAGCCCGGGCCGGGACACTGAAGCTTTCTTT.

There are many counts of this clonotype. This chain links TRBV24-1 with TRBJ2-1; D unresolved. V was trimmed by 5 bases and J by 7 bases, leaving 14 bases between them. Per the germline V gene, CDR1 is KGHDR and CDR2 is SFDVKD. The CDR3 length is 14 residues. The CDR3 DNA sequence: TGTGCCACCAGTGCTCAAATCTTGGGGAATGAGCAGTTCTTC. Its protein is CATSAQILGNEQFF.

This clonotype was picked up many times. V is TRBV7-8 and J is TRBJ2-3; TRBD1 or TRBD2 may be the D gene (5 bases each). With 5 bases removed from V and 9 bases from J, the gap between germline ends came to 15 bases. Germline V gene lookup returns CDR1 SGHVS and CDR2 FQNEAQ. The CDR3 extends over 13 amino acids. The CDR3 region has the DNA TGTGCCAGCAGCCCCGGGACCGCCGGAACGCAGTATTTT. Residues: CASSPGTAGTQYF. Variable domain in full (rest from reference TRBV7-8 and TRBJ2-3): GAGVSQSPRYKVAKRGQDVALRCDPISGHVSLFWYQQALGQGPEFLTYFQNEAQLDKSGLPSDRFFAERPEGSVSTLKIQRTQQEDSAVYLCASSPGTAGTQYFGPGTRLTVL.

This clonotype was found many times. The V and J genes are TRBV4-1 and TRBJ2-1; 8 bases are a match to TRBD1. With V trimmed by 6 bases and J by 9 bases, 13 bases remained unmatched. The CDR3 totals 15 residues. The germline V gene has CDR1 MGHRA and CDR2 YSYEKL. The CDR3 nucleotides read TGCGCCAGCAGTGAAGGACAGGGACTTCTGGGTGAGCAGTTCTTC. Its translation is CASSEGQGLLGEQFF.

This clonotype appeared many times. This chain uses TRBV20-1 with TRBJ2-3; D is ambiguous. The germline V gene encodes CDR1 DFQATT and CDR2 SNEGSKA (reference sequence). V was shortened by 6 bases and J by 1 base, with 11 bases between the two germline ends. The CDR3 loop spans 13 amino acids. Here the CDR3 DNA reads TGCAGTGCCATCTATAGAGGCACAGATACGCAGTATTTT. Amino acid sequence: CSAIYRGTDTQYF.

The sample holds many counts of this clonotype. The V and J genes are TRBV12-3 or TRBV12-4 and TRBJ2-3, with 8 bases fitting TRBD2. The CDR3 length is 15 residues. J was trimmed by 3 bases and V by 2 bases; bases with no gene match: 4. DNA for the CDR3: TGTGCCAGCAGTTTACGGGGGGGAGAGACAGATACGCAGTATTTT. Protein product: CASSLRGGETDTQYF.

This clonotype has a count of ten or more. The rearrangement joins TRBV5-1 to TRBJ2-3; no firm D call. The CDR3 spans 12 residues. Trimming left V 0 bases short and J 5 bases short, with 4 bases between. CDR1 is SGHRS, CDR2 YFSETQ, per germline. The CDR3 here is CASSLVQDTQYF. The CDR3 nucleotides are TGCGCCAGCAGCTTGGTTCAAGATACGCAGTATTTT. The full variable domain, completed using reference TRBV5-1 and TRBJ2-3, is KAGVTQTPRYLIKTRGQQVTLSCSPISGHRSVSWYQQTPGQGLQFLFEYFSETQRNKGNFPGRFSGRQFSNSRSEMNVSTLELGDSALYLCASSLVQDTQYFGPGTRLTVL.

The chain uses TRBV18 and TRBJ2-7; 12 bases are a match to TRBD2. This CDR3 has 14 residues. V lost 5 bases, J lost 4 bases, and 3 bases stayed unmatched. Germline loops: CDR1 KGHSH, CDR2 LQKENI. The CDR3 DNA follows: TGTGCCAGCTCAACCGGACTAGCGGGATACGAGCAGTACTTC. This translates into CASSTGLAGYEQYF. Full variable domain (outside the CDR3, taken from reference TRBV18 and TRBJ2-7): NAGVMQNPRHLVRRRGQEARLRCSPMKGHSHVYWYRQLPEEGLKFMVYLQKENIIDESGMPKERFSAEFPKEGPSILRIQQVVRGDSAAYFCASSTGLAGYEQYFGPGTRLTVT.